Ten or more counts support the clone carrying this T cell receptor beta chain. TCR beta CDR3 sequences were amplified from RNA transcripts. HTBI primers were used for first-round RT-PCR of the TCR CDR3. TCRdb re-called the multiplex PCR reads with MiXCR, one entry per CDR3 protein. In the table there are fewer than 400,000 distinct CDR3 sequences, around a sixth of which are singletons. This entry is derived from a study of T cells in Graves' hyperthyroidism and ophthalmopathy. Germline values: CDR1 SQVTM, CDR2 ANQGSEA. This CDR3 region has 13 residues. J was trimmed by 3 bases and V by 7 bases; bases with no gene match: 4.

This receptor was taken from a woman aged 18-29 years with Graves' hyperthyroidism that later progressed to Graves' ophthalmopathy. Specimen: blood. This chain connects TRBV29-1 to TRBJ1-5, with 9 nucleotides matching TRBD1. The CDR3 DNA follows: TGCAGCGCGAGACAGGGGGACAATCAGCCCCAGCATTTT. Encoded protein: CSARQGDNQPQHF.